This is a list of T cell receptor beta chains from one sample in a study of blood T cell repertoires in COVID-19. The method was immunoSEQ multiplex PCR; TCRdb's version includes in-frame clones alone and lacks a portion of them. The top ten hold less than 2.5% of the sample, which has around 360,000 clones, roughly 86% seen once. The specimen sequenced was PBMCs or T cells enriched from blood (not recorded which). Receptor source: a man aged 35 to 55 in a cohort exposed to, infected with or recovered from COVID-19 (not recorded which). The CDR3 runs from the conserved cysteine through the conserved F or W. Some rows have no size entry. The others give once, few or many, or a class for an expanded clone.

V: TRBV4-1
size: NA
CDR3: CASSPPGLAGGRYEQYF

V: TRBV7-2
size: NA
CDR3: CASSLGGQTYNEQFF

V: TRBV11-2
size: NA
CDR3: CASSLDRRASGRSDTQYF

V: TRBV6-4
size: NA
CDR3: CASSESSGSLRYEQYF

V: TRBV28
size: NA
CDR3: CASSLSQMSYGYTF

V: TRBV7-2
size: NA
CDR3: CASSLWTGNQYEQYF

V: TRBV30
size: NA
CDR3: CAWSGGSIGVGEQYF

V: TRBV5-1
size: NA
CDR3: CASSLAGTGGRRTF

V: TRBV19
size: NA
CDR3: CASRGLAAGSDTQYF

V: TRBV11-3
size: NA
CDR3: CASSQSGVNEQFF

V: TRBV28
size: NA
CDR3: CASSSTGNYGYTF

V: TRBV29-1
size: few
CDR3: CSTGQGRDEQYF

V: TRBV11-2
size: once
CDR3: CASSLLREPYNEQFF

V: TRBV10-3
size: NA
CDR3: CAISETEGRSGRRNEQFF

V: TRBV18
size: NA
CDR3: CASSPRTSGNVDTGELFF

V: TRBV18
size: NA
CDR3: CASSLRRTDEQYF

V: TRBV6-5
size: NA
CDR3: CASSYKGTLNYGYTF

V: TRBV11-2
size: NA
CDR3: CASSRGLADNEQFF

V: TRBV27
size: NA
CDR3: CASGFRDRGNQPQHF

V: TRBV3-1/TRBV3-2
size: NA
CDR3: CASSGRVNTGELFF

V: TRBV18
size: NA
CDR3: CASSTLGLVGGQPQHF

V: TRBV20-1
size: NA
CDR3: CSAPSGAEQYF

V: TRBV14
size: NA
CDR3: CASSPATGHNSPLHF

V: TRBV6-6
size: NA
CDR3: CASSYAETGANYGYTF

V: TRBV4-2
size: NA
CDR3: CASSQATPGSGFTF

V: TRBV28
size: NA
CDR3: CASSRQGWSPLHF

V: TRBV28
size: once
CDR3: CASSPPDRVNEKLFF

V: TRBV5-1
size: once
CDR3: CASSLSPGKAYEQYF

V: TRBV6-2/TRBV6-3
size: NA
CDR3: CASSYVGVGRGNQPQHF

V: TRBV14
size: NA
CDR3: CASSQVGGRWNIQYF

V: TRBV2
size: once
CDR3: CASKFDPAYEQYF

V: TRBV10-2
size: NA
CDR3: CASSEAGANNEQFF

V: TRBV5-4
size: NA
CDR3: CASSHGGSAQYTDTQYF

V: TRBV7-7
size: NA
CDR3: CASSPRTGTSPGELFF

V: TRBV10-3
size: NA
CDR3: CAISEPGAANYGYTF

V: TRBV27
size: NA
CDR3: CASREPDRPYGYTF

V: TRBV6-5
size: few
CDR3: CASSSRFEQFF

V: TRBV2
size: NA
CDR3: CATGGMSTDTQYF